This entry lists 21 T cell receptor beta chains sequenced from one sample in a study of human T cells and chemical hapten exposure. TCRdb re-called the RACE reads with MiXCR, one entry per CDR3 protein. The sample has some 80,000 distinct CDR3 sequences, around a tenth seen once; the top ten hold 1.5% to 2%. Sample time point: patch test 2, 6 weeks after DPC sensitization. Described treatment: therapeutic diphenylcyclopropenone sensitization with weekly scalp DPC. Source: whole blood, taken in connection with sensitization to the hapten diphenylcyclopropenone (DPC). Receptors originate from a man younger than 35 with alopecia areata. Some clones in this sample may be carry-over from other donors' samples.

This sequence joins TRBV6-6 and TRBJ1-5; tentatively, D is TRBD1 (5 bases). CDR1 and CDR2 from the germline V gene are MNHNY and SVGAGI (reference sequence). Trimming cost V 6 bases and J 0 bases, with 18 bases left between them. The CDR3 sequence is 17 residues long. As DNA, the CDR3 is TGTGCCAGCAGCGACGGAAGAACAGGTTATAGCAATCAGCCCCAGCATTTT. It yields the protein CASSDGRTGYSNQPQHF.

This clonotype was found a few times. The chain has TRBV5-4 and TRBJ1-1; D gene unclear. V was pared by 0 bases and J by 8 bases, with 5 bases between. This CDR3 spans 11 amino acids. The V gene's germline CDR1 is SGHNT and CDR2 YYREEE (reference sequence). DNA for the CDR3: TGTGCCAGCAGCTTGGGTGCGGAAGCTTTCTTT. Protein product: CASSLGAEAFF. The variable domain in full, with the rest retrieved from reference TRBV5-4 and TRBJ1-1, is ETGVTQSPTHLIKTRGQQVTLRCSSQSGHNTVSWYQQALGQGPQFIFQYYREEENGRGNFPPRFSGLQFPNYSSELNVNALELDDSALYLCASSLGAEAFFGQGTRLTVV.

The rearrangement uses TRBV5-1 and TRBJ2-2; D is uncertain. The germline V gene encodes CDR1 SGHRS and CDR2 YFSETQ. V was trimmed by 4 bases and J by 7 bases, leaving 11 bases between them. The CDR3 has 13 residues. The CDR3 region is CASSASVGGELFF. CDR3 nucleotide sequence: TGCGCCAGCAGCGCCTCCGTTGGCGGGGAGCTGTTTTTT.

The chain recombines TRBV7-3 with TRBJ2-1; D gene ambiguous. This CDR3 has 14 amino acids. Trimming removed 5 bases at V and 2 bases at J, with 10 bases between. CDR1 and CDR2 from the germline V gene are SGHTA and FQGTGA. This CDR3 reads CASSLRTTYNEQFF. The CDR3 nucleotides are TGTGCCAGCAGCCTCCGGACCACCTACAATGAGCAGTTCTTC.

This clonotype was detected a few times. This sequence joins TRBV4-2 and TRBJ1-4; 9 bases map to TRBD1. Germline V lookup: CDR1 LGHNA, CDR2 YNFKEQ. V shed 2 bases and J 8 bases; nucleotides not matched to a gene: 6. The CDR3 length is 15 residues. CDR3 loop: CASSQTGQGEEKLFF. The CDR3 bases are TGTGCCAGCAGCCAAACGGGACAGGGAGAGGAAAAACTGTTTTTT.

This clonotype was counted between two and nine times. The chain joins TRBV5-1 to TRBJ2-3; 8 bases line up with TRBD2. V was clipped by 5 bases and J by 2 bases; unmatched bases: 4. This CDR3 is 14 amino acids long. Germline CDR1 is SGHRS and CDR2 is YFSETQ. CDR3 sequence reads: CASRLAVNTDTQYF. CDR3 coding DNA: TGCGCCAGCAGACTAGCGGTGAACACAGATACGCAGTATTTT.

This clonotype was observed a handful of times. V is TRBV9 and J is TRBJ1-1, with 10 nucleotides matching TRBD1. This CDR3 has 13 amino acids. Germline CDR1 SGDLS, CDR2 YYNGEE. J lost 8 bases, V lost 3 bases, and 4 bases had no gene match. The CDR3 loop reads CASSGQGAAEAFF. CDR3 nucleotide sequence: TGTGCCAGCAGCGGACAGGGGGCAGCCGAAGCTTTCTTT.

The V gene is TRBV12-3 or TRBV12-4, the J gene TRBJ2-5; D gene unclear. The CDR3 is made up of 13 amino acids. V was pared by 4 bases and J by 5 bases, with 11 bases between. The CDR3 loop reads CASSYGIRETQYF. DNA for the CDR3: TGTGCCAGCAGTTACGGAATAAGGGAGACCCAGTACTTC.

The sample holds a few counts of this clonotype. The V and J genes are TRBV4-3 and TRBJ2-3, with 9 bases fitting TRBD2. The germline V gene encodes CDR1 LGHNA and CDR2 YSLEER. The CDR3 is 16 amino acids. V was pared by 6 bases and J by 1 base, with 8 bases of the junction left unmatched. CDR3 sequence: CASRSVASGGTDTQYF. In DNA form, the CDR3 reads TGCGCCAGCAGGTCGGTCGCTAGCGGGGGCACAGATACGCAGTATTTT.

This clonotype was counted a few times. The chain couples TRBV7-2 to TRBJ2-3; 9 bases line up with TRBD2. V lost 3 bases, J lost 4 bases, and 8 bases stayed unmatched. There are 16 residues in the CDR3. CDR1 is SGHTA, CDR2 FQGNSA, per germline. The CDR3, as DNA: TGTGCCAGCAGCTTTACTGGCGGGGGGGCCTCAGATACGCAGTATTTT. It is translated as CASSFTGGGASDTQYF.

The chain has TRBV28 and TRBJ1-3; 7 bases match TRBD1. V shed 5 bases, J shed 11 bases, and the junction held 18 bases outside the gene matches. The germline CDR1 and CDR2 sequences are MDHEN and SYDVKM. The CDR3 spans 16 residues. CDR3 in DNA: TGTGCCAGCAGTCCCCCTACCACAGGGGATAGGTCTCCCATATATTTT. Translating it yields CASSPPTTGDRSPIYF.

This clonotype has just a few counts. The V gene is TRBV14, the J gene TRBJ2-3; the match to TRBD1 covers 9 bases. The V gene's germline CDR1 is SGHDN and CDR2 FVKESK. V trimming: 2 bases; J trimming: 2 bases; junction bases outside the gene matches: 8. CDR3 length equals 17 residues. CDR3: CASSQLGTGSYTDTQYF. In DNA, the CDR3 is TGTGCCAGCAGCCAATTGGGGACAGGGTCGTACACAGATACGCAGTATTTT.

The V and J genes are TRBV20-1 and TRBJ2-3; D unclear. CDR3 length equals 12 residues. Germline assignment: CDR1 DFQATT and CDR2 SNEGSKA (reference sequence). Trimming cost V 3 bases and J 6 bases, with 10 bases left between them. In DNA, the CDR3 is TGCAGTGCTAGTAAGCCTAGGGATACGCAGTATTTT. It yields the protein CSASKPRDTQYF.

This clonotype turned up a few times. V usage is TRBV4-1 and J usage is TRBJ1-4; D not resolved. Germline loops: CDR1 MGHRA, CDR2 YSYEKL. The CDR3 sequence is 14 residues long. V shed 1 base and J shed 5 bases, with 8 bases lying between them. CDR3 residues: CASSQATRNEKLFF. CDR3 nucleotide sequence: TGCGCCAGCAGCCAAGCCACAAGGAATGAAAAACTGTTTTTT.

In its sample, this clonotype was seen many times. This chain uses TRBV29-1 with TRBJ2-7; 7 positions agree with TRBD1. J was trimmed by 3 bases and V by 4 bases; bases with no gene match: 9. The germline gives CDR1 SQVTM, CDR2 ANQGSEA. The CDR3 totals 14 residues. The CDR3 is CSVGGQFPNYEQYF. The CDR3, as DNA: TGCAGCGTTGGGGGACAGTTCCCCAACTACGAGCAGTACTTC.

A word on this clonotype: Since a much larger clone is just one base distant, this may be a read error. V is TRBV12-3 or TRBV12-4 and J is TRBJ1-3; D ambiguous. The CDR3 extends over 16 amino acids. The V end was cut by 8 bases, the J end by 0 bases, with 17 bases between. In nucleotides, the CDR3 is TGTGCCAGCGGTCCCGAGGTGAGGCTCTCTGGAAACACCATATATTTT. It is translated as CASGPEVRLSGNTIYF.

This clonotype has more than one count but fewer than ten. This chain uses TRBV29-1 with TRBJ2-3; 11 nucleotides align to TRBD2. The CDR3 covers 14 residues. The germline gives CDR1 SQVTM, CDR2 ANQGSEA. Trimming took 6 bases from V and 2 from J; bases not matched to a gene: 4. CDR3: CSVETSGVTDTQYF. The CDR3 region has the DNA TGCAGCGTCGAGACTAGCGGGGTCACAGATACGCAGTATTTT.

Many counts were recorded for this clonotype. V is TRBV7-3 and J is TRBJ1-2; 8 bases align to TRBD1. The CDR3 contains 14 residues. CDR1 is SGHTA and CDR2 is FQGTGA in the germline V gene. V gave up 3 bases and J gave up 2 bases; unmatched junction bases: 2. CDR3 residues: CASSLTGANYGYTF. The CDR3 coding sequence is TGTGCCAGCAGCTTGACAGGGGCGAACTATGGCTACACCTTC.

This clonotype was counted ten times or more. The V and J genes are TRBV29-1 and TRBJ1-5; TRBD1 might be the D (5 bases). Germline CDR1 and CDR2: SQVTM and ANQGSEA. V was clipped by 6 bases and J by 2 bases, with 11 bases between them. The CDR3 covers 13 residues. The DNA of the CDR3 is TGCAGCGTAATGACAGAAGGCAATCAGCCCCAGCATTTT. Residues: CSVMTEGNQPQHF.

This clonotype was seen at least ten times. The chain is built from TRBV7-2 and TRBJ1-5, with 10 bases that match TRBD1. CDR3 length: 15 residues. The germline V gene encodes CDR1 SGHTA and CDR2 FQGNSA. Losses at the gene ends were 2 bases for V and 7 bases for J; bases not matched to a gene: 5. The CDR3 loop reads CASSLNGDRGQPQHF. The CDR3 DNA is TGTGCCAGCAGCTTAAACGGGGACAGGGGACAGCCCCAGCATTTT.

This clonotype was seen once. The chain couples TRBV7-2 to TRBJ1-2; 8 nucleotides line up with TRBD1. V was pared by 6 bases and J by 4 bases, with 4 bases of the junction left unmatched. The germline gives CDR1 SGHTA, CDR2 FQGNSA. CDR3 length: 13 amino acids. The chain's CDR3 is CASSPQGVYGYTF. The CDR3 coding sequence is TGTGCCAGCAGTCCACAGGGGGTCTATGGCTACACCTTC.